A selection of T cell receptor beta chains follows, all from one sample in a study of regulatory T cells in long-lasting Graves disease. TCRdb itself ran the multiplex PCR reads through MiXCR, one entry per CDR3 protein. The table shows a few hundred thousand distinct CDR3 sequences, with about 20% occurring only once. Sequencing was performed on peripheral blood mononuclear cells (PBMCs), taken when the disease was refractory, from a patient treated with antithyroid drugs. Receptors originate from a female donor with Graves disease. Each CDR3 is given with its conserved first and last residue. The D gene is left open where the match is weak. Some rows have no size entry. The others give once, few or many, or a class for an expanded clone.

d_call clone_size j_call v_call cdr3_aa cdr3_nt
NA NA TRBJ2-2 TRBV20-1 CSARERGVTTGELFF TGCAGTGCTAGAGAGCGTGGGGTGACTACCGGGGAGCTGTTTTTT
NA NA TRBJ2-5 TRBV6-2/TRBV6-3 CASRRISEETQYF TGTGCCAGCAGACGGATCTCGGAAGAGACCCAGTACTTC
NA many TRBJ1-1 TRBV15 CATSRDPRGITGTEAFF TGTGCCACCAGCAGAGATCCTAGGGGAATTACGGGCACTGAAGCTTTCTTT
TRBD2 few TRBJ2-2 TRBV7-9 CAWVGGRASAGELFF TGTGCCTGGGTCGGCGGGAGGGCCTCGGCCGGGGAGCTGTTTTTT
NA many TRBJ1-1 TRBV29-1 CSGAVNTEAFF TGCAGCGGGGCTGTGAACACTGAAGCTTTCTTT
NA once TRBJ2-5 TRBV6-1 CASSAGTDLQETQYF TGTGCCAGCAGTGCGGGGACTGACCTCCAAGAGACCCAGTACTTC
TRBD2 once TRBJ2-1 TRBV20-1 CSASGEGSYNEQFF TGCAGTGCTAGTGGGGAGGGCTCCTACAATGAGCAGTTCTTC
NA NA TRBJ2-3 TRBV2 CASRTPTSMIGRDTDTQYF TGTGCCAGCAGGACCCCAACTAGCATGATAGGGAGAGACACAGATACGCAGTATTTT
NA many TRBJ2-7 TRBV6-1 CASSGSRRPYEQYF TGTGCCAGCAGTGGGAGTAGAAGGCCCTACGAGCAGTACTTC
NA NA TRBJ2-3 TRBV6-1 CASSLVVAATDTQYF TGTGCCAGCTCCCTCGTCGTCGCCGCCACAGATACGCAGTATTTT
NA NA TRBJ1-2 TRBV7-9 CAVGGDGYTF TGTGCCGTAGGTGGGGATGGCTACACCTTC
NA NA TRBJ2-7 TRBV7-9 CASSSVGPTSADYEQYF TGTGCCAGCAGCTCTGTAGGGCCGACAAGCGCGGACTACGAGCAGTACTTC
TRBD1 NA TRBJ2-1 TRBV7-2 CASSVGQVNEQFF TGTGCCAGCAGCGTGGGACAGGTCAATGAGCAGTTCTTC
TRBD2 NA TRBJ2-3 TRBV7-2 CASSLLSGGSTDTQYF TGTGCCAGCAGCTTACTTAGCGGGGGAAGCACAGATACGCAGTATTTT
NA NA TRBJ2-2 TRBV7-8 CASSLTYGELFF TGTGCCAGCAGCTTAACTTACGGGGAGCTATTTTTT
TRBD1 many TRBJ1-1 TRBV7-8 CASSATGVSAEAFF TGTGCCAGCAGCGCAACAGGGGTCTCTGCTGAAGCTTTCTTT
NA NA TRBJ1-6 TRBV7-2 CASSFVGSPLHF TGTGCCAGCAGCTTTGTCGGTTCACCCCTCCACTTT
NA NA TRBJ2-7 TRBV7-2 CASSLGVGGLYEQYF TGTGCCAGCAGCTTAGGTGTTGGGGGACTCTACGAGCAGTACTTC
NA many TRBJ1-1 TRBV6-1 CASSTPGGPNTEAFF TGTGCCAGCAGCACTCCCGGGGGGCCGAACACTGAAGCTTTCTTT
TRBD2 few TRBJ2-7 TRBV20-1 CSMRTSGSLSLYEQYF TGCAGCATGCGGACTAGCGGGAGTCTTAGCCTCTACGAGCAGTACTTC
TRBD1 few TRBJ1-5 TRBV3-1 CASNSGTGLNQPQHF TGTGCCAGCAATTCCGGGACAGGGCTCAATCAGCCCCAGCATTTT
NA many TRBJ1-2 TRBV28 CASSPGPPSYGYTF TGTGCCAGCAGCCCGGGACCGCCATCCTATGGCTACACCTTC
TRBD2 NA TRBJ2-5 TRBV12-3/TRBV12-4 CASSLTSGLQETQYF TGTGCCAGCAGCTTGACTAGCGGGCTCCAAGAGACCCAGTACTTC
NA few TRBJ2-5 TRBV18 CASSQIGLYQETQYF TGTGCCAGCTCACAAATAGGACTGTACCAAGAGACCCAGTACTTC